The clone carrying this TCR beta chain was observed a handful of times. Its antigen remains unidentified. Sequencing used immunoSEQ multiplex PCR; TCRdb keeps in-frame clones, though not all of them. The data show thousands of clones, approximately 90% seen once. This specimen belongs to a study of somatic mutations in cytotoxic T cells in rheumatoid arthritis. Study-wide results and caveats: Relative to age-matched healthy controls, rheumatoid arthritis patients did not differ significantly in CD8+ T-cell clonality.

Trimming removed 3 bases at V and 5 bases at J, with 22 bases between. The CDR3 consists of 17 residues. Germline-derived CDR1 and CDR2 are MNHEY and SMNVEV (reference sequence). The chain combines TRBV27 with TRBJ2-5; D perhaps matches TRBD1 (5 bases). The receptor was isolated from a woman aged 65 to 85 with rheumatoid arthritis. The source material was CD8+ T cells sorted from blood. Here the CDR3 DNA reads TGTGCCAGCAGTTTTATATCCCCCCGTCAGGGCGAGGAGACCCAGTACTTC. Translated: CASSFISPRQGEETQYF.